This T cell receptor (beta chain) was profiled in a study of beta chain features in type 1 diabetes (dated by TCRdb to about 2018). Looking at the study overall: Mean age, gender distribution, total cell number and subset yield were not different between patients and healthy donors. In the study, recently diagnosed type 1 diabetes patients and matched healthy donors were compared on the TCRB repertoires of their sorted circulating CD4+ T cell subsets. Regulatory and stem cell-like memory subsets were isolated from only 8 patients and about eight healthy donors, whereas naive and central memory subsets came from all 28 donors. Across all samples, some 99 million sorted cells were examined, and cell number per subset correlated strongly with RNA yield. The research as a whole found: Because small numbers of individuals were included in the HLA sub-analyses, any influence of HLA type on TCRB rearrangement was left unresolved. At VDJ recombination sites, type 1 diabetes patients had fewer insertions and more deleted nucleotides, which implies abnormalities in thymic rearrangement. Naive, central memory and regulatory TCRB repertoires appeared to be more alike among patients than among healthy donors. Shorter templates might be favored by PCR, yet because patient and control samples were amplified and corrected together, any such skew would affect both groups equally. Because cDNA was sequenced instead of genomic DNA, highly expressing activated cells could be over-represented, though the groups showed no difference in activation or CD3 levels. Type 1 diabetes patients showed a moderate but significant shortening of TCRB CDR3 length in all four CD4+ subsets.

CDR1 and CDR2 were assigned from the germline V gene as KGHSH and LQKENI. Inclusive of the bounding cysteine and phenylalanine, the CDR3 is 11 residues long. Only CDR3 DNA remains: 33 bases, in frame from the first base. The trim is 4 bases for V and 4 bases for J, with a gap of 4 bases between the germline ends. A single peripheral blood draw of about 116 mL on average was collected from each donor into heparinised tubes. A BD FACSAria II was used to sort naive, central memory, regulatory and stem cell-like memory CD4+ T cells with a panel that included CD45RO, CCR7, CD25, CD127, CD95 and CD27. All sorted populations exceeded 95% purity. PBMCs were isolated right away by Lymphoprep density gradient centrifugation and were stained directly, without culture. Samples were stained and sorted in pairs, with one healthy donor and one patient per experiment, so that batch effects were minimized. The entire isolated RNA was reverse transcribed using the High Capacity cDNA Reverse Transcription Kit, and thus expressed TCRB transcripts were sequenced. Deep immunoSEQ sequencing was applied to naive, central memory and regulatory T cell samples, giving an average of around 3.4 million total reads per sample. Sorted cells were lysed in RLT buffer and RNA was extracted with DNase-treated RNeasy Micro or Mini kits, depending on cell number. Each cell subset was processed separately to prevent cross-contamination, with patient and healthy donor samples processed together. The immunoSEQ multiplex PCR was used to amplify TCRB sequences from cDNA, generating 87-bp fragments that spanned the CDR3 region. The amplicons were sequenced using the Illumina HiSeq platform. The published analysis was carried out like this. Synthetic template baselines were used to correct PCR bias computationally, reads within Hamming distance 2 were collapsed together, and singletons that could not be merged were discarded. Reads were aligned against IMGT so that V, D and J genes, CDR3 length and insertions or deletions at six rearrangement sites could be assigned. Clonotype counts were normalized to sorted cell number within each subset before computing true diversity and Gini coefficients with the tcR R package. The overlap coefficient, calculated on TCRB nucleotide sequences, was used to quantify repertoire sharing. In its TCRdb copy, this immuneACCESS table keeps in-frame sequences only and misses some clones. Where compared with another copy, unresolved V genes explain less than half of these, and the others have no known cause. The DNA was the basis for D and trimming; V, J and clone size are from that table. The sample table records fewer than 400,000 clones; under 8.5% of these occur just once. The leading ten clones occupy 0.44% of the sample.

Concerning this clone itself: Its recognized antigen is unknown. Base qualities are not provided; no much larger clone lies one nucleotide away.

The TCR was taken from a woman aged 18-35 years in good health. Recombination joined TRBV18 with TRBJ2-5; no confident D gene assignment can be made. Sequenced input: central memory CD4+ T cells from blood. The DNA sequence is TGTGCCAGCTCACAACGAGAGACCCAGTACTTC. The resulting protein is CASSQRETQYF.